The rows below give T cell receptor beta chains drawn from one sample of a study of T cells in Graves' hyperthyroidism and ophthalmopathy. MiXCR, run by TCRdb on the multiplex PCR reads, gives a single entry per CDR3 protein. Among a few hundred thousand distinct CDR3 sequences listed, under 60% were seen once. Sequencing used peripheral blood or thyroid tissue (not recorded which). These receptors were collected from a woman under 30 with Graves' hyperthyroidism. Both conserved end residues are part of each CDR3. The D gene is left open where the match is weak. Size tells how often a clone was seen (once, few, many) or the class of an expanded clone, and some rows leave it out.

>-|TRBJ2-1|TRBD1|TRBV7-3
CASSPDRPSSYNEQFF
TGTGCCAGCAGCCCGGACAGGCCCTCCTCCTACAATGAGCAGTTCTTC
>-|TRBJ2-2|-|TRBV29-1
CSVGTGKNTGELFF
TGCAGCGTTGGAACAGGGAAGAACACCGGGGAGCTGTTTTTT
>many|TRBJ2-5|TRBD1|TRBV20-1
CSARPLQGAVETQYF
TGCAGTGCTAGGCCGTTACAGGGGGCAGTCGAGACCCAGTACTTC
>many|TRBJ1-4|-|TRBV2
CASSGTDSGEKLFF
TGTGCCAGCAGTGGGACAGATTCAGGGGAAAAACTGTTTTTT
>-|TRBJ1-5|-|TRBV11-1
CASSLEPGDQPQHF
TGTGCCAGCAGCCTGGAACCGGGGGATCAGCCCCAGCATTTT
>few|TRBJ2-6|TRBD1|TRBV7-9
CASSLRTGALSGANVLTF
TGTGCCAGCAGCTTGCGGACAGGGGCTCTCTCTGGGGCCAACGTCCTGACTTTC
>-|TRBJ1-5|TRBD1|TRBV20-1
CSELGQGVSNQPQHF
TGCAGTGAGCTCGGGCAGGGGGTAAGCAATCAGCCCCAGCATTTT
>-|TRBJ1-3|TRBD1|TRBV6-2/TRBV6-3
CATTGTGLSGNTIYF
TGTGCCACCACCGGGACAGGGCTCTCTGGAAACACCATATATTTT
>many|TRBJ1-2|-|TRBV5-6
CASSLVGGSYYGYTF
TGTGCCAGCAGCTTGGTTGGGGGCAGCTACTATGGCTACACCTTC
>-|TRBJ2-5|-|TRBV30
CAWSGASSLQETQYF
TGTGCCTGGAGTGGGGCTAGCTCTCTCCAAGAGACCCAGTACTTC
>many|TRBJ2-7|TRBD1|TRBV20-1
CSARGTGTTYEQYF
TGCAGTGCTAGGGGGACAGGGACGACCTACGAGCAGTACTTC
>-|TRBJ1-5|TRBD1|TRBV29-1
CSVGQGGYNEHF
TGCAGCGTTGGACAGGGGGGCTACAATGAGCATTTT
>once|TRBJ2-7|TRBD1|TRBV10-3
CAISERGQGGTEQYF
TGTGCCATCAGTGAGAGGGGACAGGGAGGTACCGAGCAGTACTTC
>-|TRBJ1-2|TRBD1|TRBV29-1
CSATGTGVSYGYTF
TGCAGCGCCACCGGGACAGGGGTTAGCTATGGCTACACCTTC
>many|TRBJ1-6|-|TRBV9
CASSVYDSNPWDVNSPLHF
TGTGCCAGCAGCGTGTATGACTCCAATCCCTGGGACGTAAATTCACCCCTCCACTTT
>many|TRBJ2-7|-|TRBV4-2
CASSQDAVRNSYEQYF
TGTGCCAGCAGCCAAGATGCGGTCAGAAACTCCTACGAGCAGTACTTC
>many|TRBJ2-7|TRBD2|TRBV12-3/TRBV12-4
CASSGSGRSSYYEQYF
TGTGCCAGCAGTGGAAGCGGGAGAAGCTCTTACTACGAGCAGTACTTC
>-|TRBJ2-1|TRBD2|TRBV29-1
CSAIGLAGHWSSYNEQFF
TGCAGCGCCATCGGGCTAGCGGGACATTGGAGCTCCTACAATGAGCAGTTCTTC
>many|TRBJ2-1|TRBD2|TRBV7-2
CASSGTSGIGAVFF
TGTGCCAGCAGCGGGACTAGCGGGATAGGCGCTGTGTTCTTC
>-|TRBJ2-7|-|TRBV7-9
CASSSIGQFSYEQYF
TGTGCCAGCAGCTCAATCGGCCAGTTCTCCTACGAGCAGTACTTC
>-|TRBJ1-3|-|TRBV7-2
CASSLLGTGNTIYF
TGTGCCAGCAGCTTATTAGGGACGGGAAACACCATATATTTT
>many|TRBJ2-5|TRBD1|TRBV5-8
CASSRQGRETQYF
TGTGCCAGCAGCAGACAGGGCCGAGAGACCCAGTACTTC
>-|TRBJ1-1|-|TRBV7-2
CASRTGTVGTFF
TGTGCCAGCCGCACCGGGACCGTTGGTACTTTCTTT
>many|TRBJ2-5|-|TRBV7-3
CASSVGTQYF
TGTGCCAGCAGCGTAGGGACCCAGTACTTC
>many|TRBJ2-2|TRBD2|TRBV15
CATSRDLSSGGTGELFF
TGTGCCACCAGCAGAGATCTCTCTAGCGGGGGCACCGGGGAGCTGTTTTTT
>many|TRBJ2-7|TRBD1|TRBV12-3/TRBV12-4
CASSSSDRVAYEQYF
TGTGCCAGCAGTTCCTCGGACAGGGTCGCCTACGAGCAGTACTTC
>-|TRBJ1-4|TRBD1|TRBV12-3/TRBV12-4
CASRRTGANEKLFF
TGTGCCAGCAGGCGAACAGGGGCTAATGAAAAACTGTTTTTT
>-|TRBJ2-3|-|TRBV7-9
CASSRDPSTDTQYF
TGTGCCAGCAGTCGAGATCCTAGCACAGATACGCAGTATTTT
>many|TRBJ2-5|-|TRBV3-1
CASSQEGRIETQYF
TGTGCCAGCAGCCAAGAGGGGAGGATAGAGACCCAGTACTTC
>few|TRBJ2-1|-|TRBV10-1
CASSAHLSDDEQFF
TGCGCCAGCAGTGCCCACCTGAGTGACGATGAGCAGTTCTTC
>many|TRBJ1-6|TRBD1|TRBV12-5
CASGAGGLRWSPLHF
TGTGCTAGTGGGGCAGGGGGGCTTCGTTGGTCACCCCTCCACTTT
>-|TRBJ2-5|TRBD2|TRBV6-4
CASSDYGTSGRSETQYF
TGTGCCAGCAGTGACTACGGGACTAGCGGGAGATCAGAGACCCAGTACTTC
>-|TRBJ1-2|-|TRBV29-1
CSAGTSGDGYTF
TGCAGCGCCGGGACTAGCGGGGATGGCTACACCTTC
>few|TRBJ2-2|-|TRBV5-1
CASSLLLAENTGELFF
TGCGCCAGCAGCTTGTTATTAGCGGAAAACACCGGGGAGCTGTTTTTT
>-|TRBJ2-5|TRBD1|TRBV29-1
CSDRTGEVETQYF
TGCAGCGACAGGACAGGGGAGGTGGAGACCCAGTACTTC
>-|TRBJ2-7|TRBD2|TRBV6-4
CASSDSSSGRRYEQYF
TGTGCCAGCAGTGACTCGTCTAGCGGGAGGCGGTACGAGCAGTACTTC